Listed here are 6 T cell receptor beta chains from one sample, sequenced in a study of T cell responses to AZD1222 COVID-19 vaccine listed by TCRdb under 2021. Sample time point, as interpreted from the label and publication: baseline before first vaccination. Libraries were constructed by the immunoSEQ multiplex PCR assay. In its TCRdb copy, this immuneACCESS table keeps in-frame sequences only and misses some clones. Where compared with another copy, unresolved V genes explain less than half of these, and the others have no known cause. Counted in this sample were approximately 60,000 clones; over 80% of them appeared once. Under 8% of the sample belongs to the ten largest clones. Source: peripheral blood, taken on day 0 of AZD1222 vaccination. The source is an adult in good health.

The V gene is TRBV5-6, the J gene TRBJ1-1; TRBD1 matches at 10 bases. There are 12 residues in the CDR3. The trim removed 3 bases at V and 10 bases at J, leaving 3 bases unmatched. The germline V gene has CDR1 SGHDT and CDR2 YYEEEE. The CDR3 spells CASSSDRGLAFF. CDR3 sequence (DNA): TGTGCCAGCAGCTCCGACAGGGGGCTAGCTTTCTTT.

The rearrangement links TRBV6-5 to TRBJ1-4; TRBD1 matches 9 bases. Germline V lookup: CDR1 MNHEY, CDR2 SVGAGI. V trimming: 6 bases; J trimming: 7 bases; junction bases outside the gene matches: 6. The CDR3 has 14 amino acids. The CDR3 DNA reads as TGTGCCAGCAGCTTACAGGGGGCCGGTGAAAAACTGTTTTTT. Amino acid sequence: CASSLQGAGEKLFF.

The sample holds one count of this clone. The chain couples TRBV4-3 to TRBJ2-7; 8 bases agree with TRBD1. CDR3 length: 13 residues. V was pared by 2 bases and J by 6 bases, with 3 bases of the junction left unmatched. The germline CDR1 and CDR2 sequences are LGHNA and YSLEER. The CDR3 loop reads CASSQHQGAEQYF. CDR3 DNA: TGCGCCAGCAGCCAACATCAGGGGGCCGAGCAGTACTTC.

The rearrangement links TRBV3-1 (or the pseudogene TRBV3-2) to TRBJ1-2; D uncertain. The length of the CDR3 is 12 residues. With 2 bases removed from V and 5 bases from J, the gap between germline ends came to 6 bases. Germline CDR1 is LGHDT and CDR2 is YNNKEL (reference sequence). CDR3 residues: CASSQPGYGYTF. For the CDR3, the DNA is TGTGCCAGCAGCCAACCAGGATATGGCTACACCTTC.

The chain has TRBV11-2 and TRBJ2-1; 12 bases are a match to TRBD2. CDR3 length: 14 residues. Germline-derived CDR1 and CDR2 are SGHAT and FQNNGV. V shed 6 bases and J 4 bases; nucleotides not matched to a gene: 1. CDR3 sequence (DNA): TGTGCCAGCAGGGGACTAGCGGGTTACAATGAGCAGTTCTTC. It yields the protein CASRGLAGYNEQFF.

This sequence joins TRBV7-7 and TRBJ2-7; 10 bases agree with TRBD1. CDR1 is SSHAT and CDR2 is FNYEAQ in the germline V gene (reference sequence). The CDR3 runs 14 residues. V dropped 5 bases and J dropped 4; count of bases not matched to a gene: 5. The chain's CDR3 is CASSPWTGGYEQYF. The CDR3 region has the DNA TGTGCCAGCAGCCCTTGGACAGGGGGTTACGAGCAGTACTTC.